This T cell receptor (beta chain) emerged from a study of cytomegalovirus exposure and HLA in healthy donors. PCR primers comprised 60 Vbeta and 13 Jbeta primers. Produced via immunoSEQ multiplex PCR; TCRdb's table is partial and in-frame only. The data hold 150,000 to 200,000 clones, with just under 80% observed a single time. V was clipped by 2 bases and J by 5 bases; unmatched bases: 9. The CDR3 contains 15 residues. Germline CDR1 and CDR2: ENHRY and SYGVKD. Sequencing input: PBMCs. J is TRBJ2-7 and V is TRBV10-3; 7 bases map to TRBD1. The TCR was taken from a man aged 18-30 years in good health and CMV-seropositive. For the CDR3, the DNA is TGTGCCATCAGTGAGGCCACAGGGGCCTTCGACGAGCAGTACTTC. Its protein product is CAISEATGAFDEQYF.